The rows below give T cell receptor beta chains drawn from one sample of a study of cytomegalovirus exposure and HLA in healthy donors. TCRdb's table, derived via immunoSEQ multiplex PCR, lists solely in-frame clones and lacks some. The sample has 150,000 to 200,000 clones; about 85% are singletons. The material sequenced was PBMCs. The receptors originated from a man between 18 and 29 years old in good health and CMV-seropositive. The conserved cysteine and the conserved F or W are not part of the CDR3 here. The order of the fields is V gene, CDR3 protein.

TRBV4-1 ASSHPTDTQY
TRBV6-6 ASSYLPSQQETQY
TRBV5-1 AVRRGPNTGELF
TRBV4-2 ASSQEEGQTEAF
TRBV7-9 ASSFSTTNYGYT
TRBV29-1 SVGEVLNTEAF
TRBV5-4 ASSLERGGPDTQY
TRBV10-3 AISDESEITYEQY
TRBV6-1 ASSDPLAGGRNYNEQF
TRBV7-8 ASSLGLAGTSFTGELF
TRBV29-1 SVDRTGGGNIQY
TRBV9 ASSVSGDSNQPQH
TRBV6-5 ASSYSPRVTEAF
TRBV19 ASSTTSGGADTQY
TRBV7-9 ASDQGKNYGYT
TRBV4-1 ASSQPGLAGGYNEQF
TRBV5-1 ASSLAVGGLTYEQY
TRBV19 ASSTGTGPFNEQF
TRBV9 ASSEGGGTPLKY
TRBV28 ASSPGQGVSYEQY
TRBV7-2 ASSIQGTNEKLF
TRBV11-3 ASSRGGQGKNEQF
TRBV9 ASSVASGPYEQY
TRBV11-3 ASSQDRLSTEAF
TRBV15 ATSRGARTNSEVGYT
TRBV6-5 AGMGQGASEQF
TRBV19 ASSPTGGNQPQH